What follows are 21 T cell receptor beta chains derived from one specimen sequenced in a study of cytomegalovirus exposure and HLA in healthy donors. The PCR used 60 Vbeta and 13 Jbeta primers. Generated by immunoSEQ multiplex PCR, the TCRdb table keeps only in-frame clones and is missing some. The table lists approximately 100,000 clones, 74% of them singletons. Sequencing input: PBMCs. Receptor source: a male donor in good health and CMV-seronegative.

The CDR3 reads CASSPIPGGTGELFF. Written as DNA, the CDR3 is TGTGCCAGCAGTCCGATCCCCGGGGGCACCGGGGAGCTGTTTTTT. The chain has TRBV27 and TRBJ2-2, with a tentative D call TRBD2 (6 bases). The CDR3 has 15 residues. Germline values: CDR1 MNHEY, CDR2 SMNVEV (reference sequence). Trimming shortened V by 5 bases and J by 4 bases, and 14 bases separated the two germline ends.

The V gene is TRBV11-2, the J gene TRBJ2-6, with D tentatively TRBD1 (5 bases). CDR1 SGHAT and CDR2 FQNNGV come from the germline V gene. V lost 2 bases to trimming and J lost 1 base, with 6 bases between them. The CDR3 extends over 15 amino acids. The CDR3: CASSLQGSGANVLTF. The CDR3 DNA reads TGTGCCAGCAGCTTACAGGGTTCTGGGGCCAACGTCCTGACTTTC.

The chain joins TRBV6-1 to TRBJ1-2; weak D call: TRBD1 (5 bases). The ends were cut back, 6 bases at V and 5 bases at J, with 7 bases in the middle. The CDR3 loop spans 11 amino acids. Germline V lookup: CDR1 MNHNS, CDR2 SASEGT. In DNA, the CDR3 is TGTGCCAGCAGGGAGGGGTATGGCTACACCTTC. Its protein product is CASREGYGYTF.

This clone came up once. V usage is TRBV5-4 and J usage is TRBJ2-7; D possibly corresponds to TRBD1 (7 bases). The germline V gene encodes CDR1 SGHNT and CDR2 YYREEE (reference sequence). This CDR3 is built from 19 residues. V lost 4 bases and J 2 bases, leaving 28 bases between the germline ends. In DNA, the CDR3 is TGTGCCAGCAGCCCCACGCGCGGGGCAGTGGGACAGAATCCCTACGAGCAGTACTTC. Translation: CASSPTRGAVGQNPYEQYF.

The rearrangement uses TRBV6-6 and TRBJ2-7; no firm D call. The V gene lost 2 bases and the J gene lost 2 bases, with 10 bases spanning the gap. CDR3 size: 14 residues. Germline values: CDR1 MNHNY, CDR2 SVGAGI (reference sequence). The CDR3, as DNA: TGTGCCAGCAGTTACCCGAGCACCCCCTACGAGCAGTACTTC. This gives the protein CASSYPSTPYEQYF.

The J gene is TRBJ1-2, the V gene TRBV4-1; 7 nucleotides match TRBD1. Germline V gene sequence: CDR1 MGHRA, CDR2 YSYEKL. This CDR3 contains 17 residues. Losses at the gene ends were 0 bases for V and 2 bases for J; bases not matched to a gene: 9. CDR3 in DNA: TGCGCCAGCAGCCAAGAGCATAAGTCGGGACAGAACTATGGCTACACCTTC. Translation: CASSQEHKSGQNYGYTF.

The chain is built from TRBV9 and TRBJ2-7; possibly TRBD2 for D (5 bases). Per germline, CDR1 SGDLS and CDR2 YYNGEE. This CDR3 contains 14 residues. V lost 4 bases to trimming and J lost 3 bases, with 14 bases between them. The chain's CDR3 is CASSFSVGGYEQYF. Here the CDR3 DNA reads TGTGCCAGCAGCTTTAGCGTAGGAGGCTACGAGCAGTACTTC.

The rearrangement uses TRBV6-5 and TRBJ2-2, with 11 bases lining up with TRBD2. The length of the CDR3 is 15 residues. The germline V gene encodes CDR1 MNHEY and CDR2 SVGAGI. Unmatched junction bases numbered 5, after V lost 8 bases and J lost 3 bases. For the CDR3, the DNA is TGTGCCAGCGGTCGTAGCGGGAGGGACACCGGGGAGCTGTTTTTT. Protein: CASGRSGRDTGELFF.

The chain carries TRBV9 and TRBJ2-7, with 8 bases fitting TRBD1. V dropped 3 bases and J dropped 3; count of bases not matched to a gene: 8. Germline V gives CDR1 SGDLS, CDR2 YYNGEE. The CDR3 is 15 amino acids. CDR3 amino acids: CASSASGGGHYEQYF. The DNA of the CDR3 is TGTGCCAGCAGCGCCTCAGGGGGCGGTCACTACGAGCAGTACTTC.

V and J are TRBV7-3 and TRBJ2-3; the match to TRBD2 covers 9 bases. Germline V gene sequence: CDR1 SGHTA, CDR2 FQGTGA. This CDR3 has 17 residues. J was trimmed by 3 bases and V by 5 bases; bases with no gene match: 12. The CDR3 region has the DNA TGTGCCAGCAGCCCGGGGGGCAGCGGGAGGTTGACAGATACGCAGTATTTT. Amino acid sequence: CASSPGGSGRLTDTQYF.

The genes are TRBV27 and TRBJ2-7; TRBD1 matches at 11 bases. This CDR3 comprises 15 residues. V shed 5 bases and J 5 bases; nucleotides not matched to a gene: 8. Germline V gives CDR1 MNHEY, CDR2 SMNVEV (reference sequence). The CDR3 nucleotides are TGTGCCAGCAGTCCTTGGACAGGGGGCGTGAACGAGCAGTACTTC. This encodes CASSPWTGGVNEQYF.

This chain links TRBV4-2 with TRBJ2-3; TRBD2 matches at 11 bases. CDR3 length equals 19 residues. V lost 0 bases and J lost 0; bases outside the gene matches: 8. Germline loops: CDR1 LGHNA, CDR2 YNFKEQ. CDR3 in DNA: TGTGCCAGCAGCCAAGACTCGGTAGCGGGAGGGGTTAGCACAGATACGCAGTATTTT. This sequence encodes CASSQDSVAGGVSTDTQYF.

This clone came up once. The chain employs TRBV28 and TRBJ1-3, with 7 nucleotides matching TRBD1. The CDR3 consists of 13 residues. J gave up 16 bases and V 2 bases, and 11 bases lay outside the gene matches. CDR1 and CDR2 from the germline V gene are MDHEN and SYDVKM. The CDR3 sequence: CASSLRDRGYTYF. The CDR3 DNA reads as TGTGCCAGCAGTTTACGGGACAGAGGGTACACGTATTTT.

The chain uses TRBV5-1 and TRBJ1-1, with D possibly matching TRBD1 (6 bases). CDR1 is SGHRS, CDR2 YFSETQ, per germline. Trimming pared 4 bases from V and 2 bases from J, leaving 15 bases between. The CDR3 consists of 15 residues. The DNA of the CDR3 is TGCGCCAGCAGCACTTCGGGGGGGGGCAACACTGAAGCTTTCTTT. It codes for CASSTSGGGNTEAFF. Combining the CDR3 with reference TRBV5-1 and TRBJ1-1 gives the whole variable domain KAGVTQTPRYLIKTRGQQVTLSCSPISGHRSVSWYQQTPGQGLQFLFEYFSETQRNKGNFPGRFSGRQFSNSRSEMNVSTLELGDSALYLCASSTSGGGNTEAFFGQGTRLTVV.

The J gene is TRBJ1-4, the V gene TRBV4-3, with 8 positions matching TRBD1. Germline trimming cut 0 bases from V and 8 bases from J; bases unmatched to any gene: 8. There are 16 residues in the CDR3. The germline gives CDR1 LGHNA, CDR2 YSLEER. Here the CDR3 reads CASSQDPAGGIEKLFF. In nucleotides, the CDR3 is TGCGCCAGCAGCCAAGATCCGGCAGGGGGCATAGAAAAACTGTTTTTT.

V gene TRBV11-2 combines with J gene TRBJ1-2, with 7 bases identical to TRBD1. This CDR3 region has 13 residues. The J segment lost 4 bases and the V segment lost 3 bases, leaving 2 bases of the junction unmatched. In germline, CDR1 is SGHAT, CDR2 FQNNGV. The DNA of the CDR3 is TGTGCCAGCAGCTTGACAGGGTCCTATGGCTACACCTTC. Translating it yields CASSLTGSYGYTF.

The CDR3 DNA reads as TGTGCCAGCAGCTTAAGAGGGGCGGGGGGTGCCGCAGATACGCAGTATTTT. This codes for CASSLRGAGGAADTQYF. The V and J genes are TRBV13 and TRBJ2-3; 8 nucleotides align to TRBD2. The CDR3 extends over 17 amino acids. The germline V gene encodes CDR1 PRHDT and CDR2 FYEKMQ (reference sequence). The ends lost 2 bases at V and 4 bases at J; junction bases unmatched: 11.

The chain is built from TRBV15 and TRBJ1-1, with D perhaps matching TRBD1 (5 bases). The CDR3 length is 14 residues. The V end lost 1 base, the J end lost 0 bases, and 6 bases lay between the germline ends. CDR1 is LNHNV and CDR2 is YYDKDF in the germline V gene (reference sequence). DNA for the CDR3: TGTGCCACCAGCAGAGGGGGCATGAACACTGAAGCTTTCTTT. Its translation is CATSRGGMNTEAFF. Based on the CDR3 plus reference TRBV15 and TRBJ1-1, the full variable domain is DAMVIQNPRYQVTQFGKPVTLSCSQTLNHNVMYWYQQKSSQAPKLLFHYYDKDFNNEADTPDNFQSRRPNTSFCFLDIRSPGLGDTAMYLCATSRGGMNTEAFFGQGTRLTVV.

CDR3 DNA: TGTGCCAGCAGTTTTGCTACAGGCTTGAACACTGAAGCTTTCTTT. This sequence encodes CASSFATGLNTEAFF. The chain has TRBV27 and TRBJ1-1; tentatively, D is TRBD1 (5 bases). The CDR3 spans 15 residues. Germline CDR1 reads MNHEY; CDR2 reads SMNVEV (reference sequence). V was cut by 3 bases and J by 0 bases, with 11 bases left in between.

This chain joins TRBV12-5 and TRBJ2-1; 13 bases are shared with TRBD2. Germline V CDR1 and CDR2: LGHNT, FRNRAP. CDR3 size: 16 residues. V trimming: 5 bases; J trimming: 8 bases; junction bases outside the gene matches: 9. The CDR3 DNA reads as TGTGCTAGTGGTACCACTAGCGGGAGGGCCTTTCATGAGCAGTTCTTC. It translates to CASGTTSGRAFHEQFF.

V usage is TRBV10-3 and J usage is TRBJ2-2; D gene unclear. The V gene lost 6 bases and the J gene lost 7 bases, with 9 bases spanning the gap. This CDR3 contains 12 residues. Germline lookup yields CDR1 ENHRY and CDR2 SYGVKD. In nucleotides, the CDR3 is TGTGCCATCAGACCAACAGACGGGGAGCTGTTTTTT. It specifies CAIRPTDGELFF.